Reported below is one TCR beta chain. Its antigen is not known. J was trimmed by 0 bases and V by 0 bases; bases with no gene match: 4. The CDR3 consists of 15 residues. Germline V gene sequence: CDR1 DFQATT, CDR2 SNEGSKA (reference sequence). Every donor contributed about 10 milliliters of peripheral blood by blood draw. Sample-barcoded 5' priming and a J-beta primer mix drove a second PCR of about 6 to 12 cycles. Every sample produced at least 2.5 million CDR3-containing paired-end reads. TCRdb fed the 5' RACE reads into MiXCR, producing one record per CDR3 protein. The sample shows about 1.1 million distinct CDR3 sequences, 35% to 45% of them seen only once. This specimen comes from a study of blood T cells in healthy people across ages. Overall study findings and caveats: Higher diversity, along with more naive CD4+ cells, distinguished long-lived donors from aged donors. CMV status of donors was unknown, possibly confounding expanded clonotype changes.

Sample: blood. The receptor was isolated from a man younger than 35 in good health. The gene calls are TRBV20-1 and TRBJ1-2, with 7 positions matching TRBD1. This CDR3 is CSARDMTGSNYGYTF. Written as DNA, the CDR3 is TGCAGTGCTAGAGATATGACAGGGTCTAACTATGGCTACACCTTC.